A single sample is the source of the 23 T cell receptor beta chains below, sequenced in a study of Ad26.COV2.S vaccination and SARS-CoV-2 variants. Specified treatment: approximately 18 received Ad26.COV2.S at low or high dose, single or two shots; about 5 received placebo; per-sample allocation not given. On day 63 after the first injection, vaccine and placebo recipients gave samples. Method: immunoSEQ multiplex PCR; TCRdb's copy keeps in-frame clones and lacks some. The data show about 460,000 clones, about 89% seen once. The specimen comprised peripheral blood, sampled in a trial of Ad26.COV2.S vaccine versus placebo. These receptors all stem from a person between 18 and 65 years old who received the Ad26.COV2.S COVID-19 vaccine or a placebo.

V and J are TRBV19 and TRBJ1-2, with 7 bases aligning to TRBD1. Losses at the gene ends were 6 bases for V and 5 bases for J; bases not matched to a gene: 12. The germline V gene has CDR1 LNHDA and CDR2 SQIVND (reference sequence). The CDR3 runs 15 residues. Written as DNA, the CDR3 is TGTGCCAGTAGCCCGAGGAGGGGGCTTTCTTATGGCTACACCTTC. Translation gives CASSPRRGLSYGYTF.

This chain joins TRBV19 and TRBJ1-5; the D is unclear. This CDR3 contains 13 residues. V was trimmed by 4 bases and J by 0 bases, leaving 4 bases between them. Per the germline V gene, CDR1 is LNHDA and CDR2 is SQIVND (reference sequence). The chain's CDR3 is CASSRGSNQPQHF. CDR3 DNA: TGTGCCAGTAGTAGGGGTAGCAATCAGCCCCAGCATTTT.

V gene TRBV13 combines with J gene TRBJ1-4, with D perhaps matching TRBD1 (5 bases). Per germline, CDR1 PRHDT and CDR2 FYEKMQ (reference sequence). The length of the CDR3 is 15 residues. The V and J ends lost 5 bases and 5 bases respectively, with 15 bases between them. The CDR3 region has the DNA TGTGCCAGCAGCCCGGGACTGAGTACAAATGAAAAACTGTTTTTT. The encoded protein is CASSPGLSTNEKLFF. The full variable domain, with the rest looked up from reference TRBV13 and TRBJ1-4, is AAGVIQSPRHLIKEKRETATLKCYPIPRHDTVYWYQQGPGQDPQFLISFYEKMQSDKGSIPDRFSAQQFSDYHSELNMSSLELGDSALYFCASSPGLSTNEKLFFGSGTQLSVL.

There are a few counts of this clone. This chain connects TRBV5-5 to TRBJ1-2; 8 bases are shared with TRBD1. V dropped 1 base and J dropped 1; count of bases not matched to a gene: 3. The CDR3 length is 15 residues. Germline lookup yields CDR1 SGHKS and CDR2 YYEKEE (reference sequence). The CDR3 bases are TGTGCCAGCAGCTTGATGACAGGGGTTAACTATGGCTACACCTTC. It is translated as CASSLMTGVNYGYTF.

The chain links TRBV30 to TRBJ1-1, with 7 bases identical to TRBD1. The CDR3 totals 15 residues. CDR1 is GTSNPN and CDR2 is SVGIG in the germline V gene (reference sequence). The ends lost 4 bases at V and 1 base at J; junction bases unmatched: 9. CDR3 sequence reads: CAWIPKGAWNTEAFF. The CDR3 coding sequence is TGTGCCTGGATCCCTAAGGGGGCTTGGAACACTGAAGCTTTCTTT.

The rearrangement links TRBV11-2 to TRBJ1-1; 8 nucleotides agree with TRBD1. The germline CDR1 and CDR2 sequences are SGHAT and FQNNGV. The CDR3 has 13 amino acids. Germline trimming cut 2 bases from V and 9 bases from J; bases unmatched to any gene: 5. CDR3 residues: CASSLSGQGQAFF. The CDR3 DNA reads TGTGCCAGCAGCTTATCCGGACAGGGTCAAGCTTTCTTT.

This sequence joins TRBV9 and TRBJ1-2; tentatively, D is TRBD1 (6 bases). The CDR3 spans 19 residues. Germline CDR1 reads SGDLS; CDR2 reads YYNGEE. V shed 0 bases and J shed 1 base, with 22 bases lying between them. CDR3 region: CASSVVPLRSGERNYGYTF. In nucleotides, the CDR3 is TGTGCCAGCAGCGTAGTTCCCCTACGGTCAGGGGAGCGTAACTATGGCTACACCTTC.

This chain uses TRBV9 with TRBJ2-1, with 7 bases lining up with TRBD2. V was clipped by 6 bases and J by 2 bases; unmatched bases: 8. CDR3 length: 15 amino acids. The V gene's germline CDR1 is SGDLS and CDR2 YYNGEE. CDR3 residues: CASTAGDFAYNEQFF. The CDR3 DNA reads TGTGCCAGCACCGCGGGAGACTTTGCCTACAATGAGCAGTTCTTC.

This clone has a single count. The chain couples TRBV18 to TRBJ2-4; maybe TRBD2 (6 bases). Germline V gives CDR1 KGHSH, CDR2 LQKENI. The CDR3 totals 15 residues. V lost 6 bases and J 1 base, leaving 13 bases between the germline ends. CDR3 loop: CASSVGGTAKNIQYF. CDR3 in DNA: TGTGCCAGCTCGGTGGGAGGTACGGCCAAAAACATTCAGTACTTC.

V gene TRBV5-1 combines with J gene TRBJ2-5; D gene uncertain. Trimming removed 4 bases from V and 7 bases from J, with 17 bases in between. The CDR3 has 14 residues. Germline V gene sequence: CDR1 SGHRS, CDR2 YFSETQ. CDR3 region: CASSPPPGGSTQYF. The CDR3, as DNA: TGCGCCAGCAGCCCCCCCCCAGGCGGCTCGACCCAGTACTTC. The variable domain in full, with the rest retrieved from reference TRBV5-1 and TRBJ2-5, is KAGVTQTPRYLIKTRGQQVTLSCSPISGHRSVSWYQQTPGQGLQFLFEYFSETQRNKGNFPGRFSGRQFSNSRSEMNVSTLELGDSALYLCASSPPPGGSTQYFGPGTRLLVL.

Note on this clone: The junction does not match germline at one end; this may be a read error. The chain uses TRBV6-1 and TRBJ2-7, with a weak D call TRBD2 (6 bases). The CDR3 is 15 residues long. Germline values: CDR1 MNHNS, CDR2 SASEGT. As DNA, the CDR3 is TGTGCCAGCAGTCAAGCGGGCCGGGCCTCCTACGAGCAGTACTTC. Amino acids: CASSQAGRASYEQYF.

The chain combines TRBV21-1 with TRBJ2-5. TRBV21-1 has pseudogene status. CDR3 size: 15 residues. In DNA, the CDR3 is TGTGCCAGTCTCCTCCAGACCCTGTACCAAGAGACCCAGTACTTC. Translation: CASLLQTLYQETQYF.

This CDR3 is CATSRDGWSGIGQNTEAFF. CDR3 sequence (DNA): TGTGCCACCAGCAGAGATGGGTGGTCAGGTATCGGACAGAACACTGAAGCTTTCTTT. The genes are TRBV15 and TRBJ1-1; D perhaps matches TRBD1 (5 bases). Germline CDR1 and CDR2: LNHNV and YYDKDF (reference sequence). Trimming left V 0 bases short and J 1 base short, with 21 bases between. This CDR3 comprises 19 residues.

This rearrangement joins TRBV5-1 to TRBJ2-7; D unresolved. V was cut by 3 bases and J by 1 base, with 11 bases left in between. Germline-derived CDR1 and CDR2 are SGHRS and YFSETQ. The CDR3 is 14 amino acids. The CDR3 loop is CASSSTGSSYEQYF. The CDR3 DNA is TGCGCCAGCAGCTCGACGGGCAGTTCCTACGAGCAGTACTTC.

The chain joins TRBV30 to TRBJ1-1, with D unclear. Trimming removed 4 bases at V and 5 bases at J, with 14 bases between. The CDR3 has 13 amino acids. Germline CDR1 is GTSNPN and CDR2 is SVGIG (reference sequence). CDR3 nucleotide sequence: TGTGCCTGGACCACGTGGGATGTGACTGAAGCTTTCTTT. Its protein is CAWTTWDVTEAFF.

With respect to this clone: This specimen includes other DNA sequences encoding the same CDR3. The chain combines TRBV6-5 with TRBJ2-2; D may be TRBD1 (6 bases). Germline lookup yields CDR1 MNHEY and CDR2 SVGAGI. This CDR3 has 14 amino acids. V was trimmed by 2 bases and J by 3 bases, leaving 7 bases between them. CDR3 amino acids: CASSYNRDTGELFF. The CDR3, as DNA: TGTGCCAGCAGTTACAACAGGGACACCGGGGAGCTGTTTTTT.

V is TRBV2 and J is TRBJ2-6; D ambiguous. Germline V gives CDR1 SNHLY, CDR2 FYNNEI. Between the trimmed V and J ends, which lost 8 bases and 2 bases, there was a span of 16 bases. The CDR3 runs 16 residues. The CDR3 DNA is TGTGCCAGCGAAAGAACAGCTTTGGCTGGGGCCAACGTCCTGACTTTC. Translated, it gives CASERTALAGANVLTF.

V usage is TRBV5-8 and J usage is TRBJ2-7; no firm D call. Trimming left V 2 bases short and J 5 bases short, with 14 bases between. Germline lookup yields CDR1 SGHTS and CDR2 YDEGEE. CDR3 length equals 14 residues. The CDR3 bases are TGTGCCAGCAGCTTTCCATCTGGCGGCGACGAGCAGTACTTC. Translated: CASSFPSGGDEQYF.

J is TRBJ1-2 and V is TRBV12-3 or TRBV12-4; D possibly corresponds to TRBD1 (5 bases). V gave up 4 bases and J gave up 5 bases, with 11 bases separating them. This CDR3 region has 13 residues. DNA of the CDR3: TGTGCCAGCAGTTCGCAGGGAAAATATGGCTACACCTTC. Translated: CASSSQGKYGYTF.

This clone was detected only once. The identical CDR3 is also encoded by other nucleotide sequences in the sample. This rearrangement joins TRBV5-1 to TRBJ2-7; perhaps TRBD2 as D (6 bases). The V gene lost 1 base and the J gene lost 2 bases, with 10 bases spanning the gap. CDR1 is SGHRS and CDR2 is YFSETQ in the germline V gene. The CDR3 extends over 14 amino acids. This chain's CDR3 is CASSLYGGTYEQYF. CDR3 nucleotide sequence: TGCGCCAGCAGCTTGTACGGCGGGACCTACGAGCAGTACTTC.

The rearrangement uses TRBV18 and TRBJ1-1; D gene unclear. The CDR3 has 14 residues. CDR1 KGHSH and CDR2 LQKENI come from the germline V gene. Deletions cut 0 bases from V and 5 bases from J, with 10 bases between. The CDR3 nucleotides read TGTGCCAGCTCACCACCGCCGACGGGGACTGAAGCTTTCTTT. It yields the protein CASSPPPTGTEAFF.

This clone came up many times. The rearrangement links TRBV6-1 to TRBJ1-6; D not certain. Germline V gene lookup returns CDR1 MNHNS and CDR2 SASEGT. The CDR3 consists of 15 residues. V lost 1 base and J lost 7, with 11 bases in between. CDR3 coding DNA: TGTGCCAGCAGTGAAGGGGAGGGCGGGAATTCACCCCTCCACTTT. It yields the protein CASSEGEGGNSPLHF.

This clone was counted a single time. V gene TRBV6-5 combines with J gene TRBJ1-5, with 8 positions matching TRBD1. Germline V gene data show CDR1 as MNHEY and CDR2 as SVGAGI. The CDR3 contains 15 residues. Trimming removed 6 bases from V and 2 bases from J; junction bases left unmatched: 6. The CDR3 loop reads CASSLQGEGNQPQHF. CDR3 DNA sequence: TGTGCCAGCAGCTTACAGGGGGAAGGCAATCAGCCCCAGCATTTT.